Listed below are T cell receptor beta chains from one sample, sequenced in a study of patients and donors after allogeneic stem cell transplantation. TCRdb reprocessed the RT-PCR reads with MiXCR, giving one entry per CDR3 protein. The sample lists 190,000 or so distinct CDR3 sequences; 41% were seen once. The sample consisted of blood, either unsorted or a sorted T cell fraction (not recorded which). The receptors originated from a human donor who was either an allogeneic HSCT recipient or a stem cell or donor lymphocyte infusion donor (not recorded which). It is not recorded whose cells these are; they may come from a transplant donor. CDR3s include the opening cysteine and the closing phenylalanine or tryptophan. The D gene is left open where the match is weak. The listing skips clone size in some rows; elsewhere it reads once, few, many or a size class.

V gene,clone size,J gene,D gene,CDR3 DNA,CDR3 protein
TRBV5-4,NA,TRBJ2-7,NA,TGTGCCAGCAGCGCGGCTAGCTACGAGCAGTACTTC,CASSAASYEQYF
TRBV4-1,few,TRBJ2-1,TRBD2,TGCGCCAGCAGCCAAGACGGAGCGGGGCTTAATGAGCAGTTCTTC,CASSQDGAGLNEQFF
TRBV20-1,NA,TRBJ2-7,TRBD2,TGCAGTGCTAGAGATCGGACTAGCGGGTCCTACGAGCAGTACTTC,CSARDRTSGSYEQYF
TRBV12-3/TRBV12-4,few,TRBJ1-1,TRBD1,TGTGCCAGCAGTTTAGGCGACAGGGATATCGCTGAAGCTTTCTTT,CASSLGDRDIAEAFF
TRBV29-1,NA,TRBJ1-2,NA,TGCAGCGTTGGGGGAACCCTAAATGGCTACACCTTC,CSVGGTLNGYTF
TRBV7-2,NA,TRBJ2-1,NA,TGTGCCAGCAGATATACTCCGAGCTCCTACAATGAGCAGTTCTTC,CASRYTPSSYNEQFF
TRBV6-5,few,TRBJ2-2,NA,TGTGCCAGCAAACCAAGGAGGAACACCGGGGAGCTGTTTTTT,CASKPRRNTGELFF
TRBV15,NA,TRBJ1-5,TRBD1,TGTGCCACCAGCGGGGGGACAGACTCAAGTCAGCCCCAGCATTTT,CATSGGTDSSQPQHF
TRBV6-5,few,TRBJ1-5,NA,TGTGCCAGCAGTAACCAGGGCGGTCAGCCCCAGCATTTT,CASSNQGGQPQHF
TRBV5-1,few,TRBJ2-1,NA,TGCGCCAGCGGATTTGGGACACCTAATGAGCAGTTCTTC,CASGFGTPNEQFF
TRBV20-1,few,TRBJ2-3,NA,TGCAGTGCTATCCCTAGCGCCACAGATACGCAGTATTTT,CSAIPSATDTQYF
TRBV7-3,few,TRBJ2-1,NA,TGTGCCAGCAGCTTAATGGTGGGGAATGACAATGAGCAGTTCTTC,CASSLMVGNDNEQFF
TRBV5-1,NA,TRBJ1-2,NA,TGCGCCAGCAACCTCCGGCCCAGTACTAACTATGGCTACACCTTC,CASNLRPSTNYGYTF
TRBV4-3,NA,TRBJ2-1,TRBD2,TGCGCCAGCAGCTTTAGACTAGCGGGAGCCTACAATGAGCAGTTCTTC,CASSFRLAGAYNEQFF
TRBV20-1,few,TRBJ2-1,TRBD2,TGCAGTGCTAGAGTGAGGACTAGCTCCTACAATGAGCAGTTCTTC,CSARVRTSSYNEQFF
TRBV7-2,NA,TRBJ2-3,NA,TGTGCCAGCAGCTCCCTCGGCGGAGTGGTGGCAGATACGCAGTATTTT,CASSSLGGVVADTQYF
TRBV3-1,few,TRBJ1-2,NA,TGTGCCAGCAGCCAAGAACGGGGGGGCGCGAGACACTATGGCTACACCTTC,CASSQERGGARHYGYTF